This TCR beta chain was found in a study of T cells in Graves' hyperthyroidism and ophthalmopathy. Background on the study: Prior to any treatment, at the point of initial diagnosis, peripheral blood was collected.

The CDR3 regions of TCR beta were amplified from RNA transcripts. The TCR CDR3 was amplified in a first-round RT-PCR using the HTBI primer set. TCRdb fed the multiplex PCR reads into MiXCR, producing one record per CDR3 protein. This sample has 210,000 or so distinct CDR3 sequences, with under 20% found just once. The table lists this clonotype with a count of one. Pregnant or lactating patients were excluded, as were those with uncontrolled infection or other autoimmune disease. This TCR was recovered from a man aged 45 to 65 with Graves' hyperthyroidism. The specimen sequenced was blood.

The CDR3 DNA is TGTGCCAGCAGGACCACAGGGGACCCGTACACTGAAGCTTTCTTT. As protein: CASRTTGDPYTEAFF. This chain joins TRBV5-5 and TRBJ1-1; 7 nucleotides agree with TRBD1. Germline lookup yields CDR1 SGHKS and CDR2 YYEKEE (reference sequence). CDR3 size: 15 residues. The junction had 10 bases not matched to a gene; V was cut back by 5 bases and J by 3 bases. The variable domain in full, completed from reference TRBV5-5 and TRBJ1-1, reads DAGVTQSPTHLIKTRGQQVTLRCSPISGHKSVSWYQQVLGQGPQFIFQYYEKEERGRGNFPDRFSARQFPNYSSELNVNALLLGDSALYLCASRTTGDPYTEAFFGQGTRLTVV.